The next 23 T cell receptor beta chains were all read from a single sample in a study of cytomegalovirus exposure and HLA in healthy donors. The PCR had 60 Vbeta and 13 Jbeta primers. TCRdb's table, derived via immunoSEQ multiplex PCR, lists solely in-frame clones and lacks some. Among around 75,000 clones listed, about four fifths were seen once. The specimen sequenced was PBMCs. These receptors originate from a middle-aged man in good health and CMV-seronegative.

This clone was counted a single time. The rearrangement uses TRBV19 and TRBJ1-1; D is perhaps TRBD1 (6 bases). The CDR3 runs to 19 residues. The V gene lost 0 bases and the J gene lost 0 bases, with 20 bases spanning the gap. Germline CDR1 LNHDA, CDR2 SQIVND (reference sequence). CDR3 DNA: TGTGCCAGTAGTATAGACCTGGGAGGGGCAGGGGTTGTGAACACTGAAGCTTTCTTT. Translating it yields CASSIDLGGAGVVNTEAFF.

This rearrangement joins TRBV5-1 to TRBJ2-1; 8 bases line up with TRBD1. CDR3 size: 14 residues. V shed 7 bases and J 8 bases; nucleotides not matched to a gene: 11. CDR1 is SGHRS, CDR2 YFSETQ, per germline. The CDR3 region has the DNA TGCGCCAGCTCCGAGACAGGGGTTTTCGATGAGCAGTTCTTC. Its translation: CASSETGVFDEQFF.

The chain couples TRBV5-1 to TRBJ1-3, with TRBD1 as a possible D gene (5 bases). The CDR3 is 17 amino acids. Trimming stripped 3 bases from V and 0 bases from J, with 16 bases between. Germline assignment: CDR1 SGHRS and CDR2 YFSETQ. The CDR3 nucleotides are TGCGCCAGCAGCTCATCCTACGACAGTTACTCTGGAAACACCATATATTTT. This sequence encodes CASSSSYDSYSGNTIYF.

This chain links TRBV11-2 with TRBJ1-4; 9 bases match TRBD1. The length of the CDR3 is 16 residues. The trim removed 4 bases at V and 6 bases at J, leaving 9 bases unmatched. CDR1 SGHAT and CDR2 FQNNGV come from the germline V gene. The CDR3 DNA reads TGTGCCAGCAGCTACCCACGACAGGGGGGTGATGAAAAACTGTTTTTT. Translated: CASSYPRQGGDEKLFF.

The rearrangement links TRBV11-2 to TRBJ1-1, with 7 bases matching TRBD1. The CDR3 consists of 15 residues. The V and J ends lost 4 bases and 7 bases, in that order; junction bases with no gene match: 12. Germline values: CDR1 SGHAT, CDR2 FQNNGV. The CDR3 DNA follows: TGTGCCAGCAGCTACCAACGGACAGGTCATAATGAAGCTTTCTTT. The encoded protein is CASSYQRTGHNEAFF.

The chain uses TRBV5-1 and TRBJ1-6, with TRBD1 as a possible D gene (5 bases). V was shortened by 4 bases and J by 7 bases, with 12 bases between the two germline ends. The CDR3 covers 14 residues. The germline V gene has CDR1 SGHRS and CDR2 YFSETQ. This chain's CDR3 is CASSDGGGNSPLHF. Written as DNA, the CDR3 is TGCGCCAGCAGCGACGGGGGAGGAAATTCACCCCTCCACTTT.

The V and J genes are TRBV29-1 and TRBJ2-5; no reliable D call. Trimming removed 4 bases from V and 0 bases from J, with 9 bases in between. Germline V gene lookup returns CDR1 SQVTM and CDR2 ANQGSEA. The CDR3 is made up of 13 amino acids. CDR3 nucleotide sequence: TGCAGCGTTGCTTCGAGCGACCAAGAGACCCAGTACTTC. Its protein product is CSVASSDQETQYF.

This clone has only one observation. At one of its ends the junction is not consistent with the germline gene, which may arise from a read error. The CDR3 loop is CSSSSQGQSYEQYF. For the CDR3, the DNA is TGTTCCAGCAGCTCGCAGGGACAGTCCTACGAGCAGTACTTC. V and J are TRBV7-9 and TRBJ2-7, with 7 positions matching TRBD1. Germline V gene lookup returns CDR1 SEHNR and CDR2 FQNEAQ (reference sequence). The CDR3 runs 14 residues.

This rearrangement joins TRBV10-3 to TRBJ1-2, with D tentatively TRBD1 (6 bases). The CDR3 loop spans 15 amino acids. Trimming stripped 0 bases from V and 6 bases from J, with 14 bases between. CDR1 and CDR2 from the germline V gene are ENHRY and SYGVKD. The CDR3 DNA reads as TGTGCCATCAGTGAGTCTCTTACAGGGATCGATGGCTACACCTTC. Its protein product is CAISESLTGIDGYTF.

This chain uses TRBV6-5 with TRBJ1-3; 10 bases align to TRBD1. This CDR3 spans 15 amino acids. Germline CDR1 and CDR2: MNHEY and SVGAGI. V dropped 6 bases and J dropped 10; count of bases not matched to a gene: 12. The CDR3 DNA is TGTGCCAGCAGGAGCGGACAGGGGGATTTTGAAACCATATATTTT. Its protein is CASRSGQGDFETIYF.

The chain couples TRBV5-6 to TRBJ1-3; D is perhaps TRBD1 (5 bases). Germline V lookup: CDR1 SGHDT, CDR2 YYEEEE. Trimming pared 4 bases from V and 4 bases from J, leaving 15 bases between. The CDR3 spans 15 residues. The CDR3 coding sequence is TGTGCCAGCAGCCCCCCGTGGGGGGGAGGAAACACCATATATTTT. This sequence encodes CASSPPWGGGNTIYF.

This rearrangement joins TRBV5-1 to TRBJ1-1; D is unclear. CDR3 length: 14 amino acids. V dropped 5 bases and J dropped 0 bases, with 11 bases sitting between them. Germline V lookup: CDR1 SGHRS, CDR2 YFSETQ. CDR3 protein: CASREVRLNTEAFF. CDR3 DNA: TGCGCCAGCAGAGAGGTTCGGTTGAACACTGAAGCTTTCTTT.

This sequence joins TRBV7-2 and TRBJ1-5, with D tentatively TRBD1 (5 bases). The germline gives CDR1 SGHTA, CDR2 FQGNSA. The CDR3 is 12 residues long. V was cut by 5 bases and J by 6 bases, with 8 bases left in between. The CDR3 bases are TGTGCCAGCAGCCCCCAGGGTCAGCCCCAGCATTTT. This codes for CASSPQGQPQHF.

The chain carries TRBV5-1 and TRBJ1-6; 9 positions agree with TRBD1. Looked up from germline, CDR1 is SGHRS and CDR2 is YFSETQ. V lost 3 bases, J lost 7 bases, and 5 bases stayed unmatched. This CDR3 has 15 amino acids. In nucleotides, the CDR3 is TGCGCCAGCAGCTCGGAGGGACAGGGAAATTCACCCCTCCACTTT. Amino acid sequence: CASSSEGQGNSPLHF.

This clone showed up just a few times. V and J are TRBV5-1 and TRBJ2-5; a weak D match, TRBD1 (6 bases). The CDR3 spans 13 residues. V dropped 3 bases and J dropped 5 bases, with 11 bases sitting between them. CDR1 and CDR2 from the germline V gene are SGHRS and YFSETQ. CDR3 in amino acids: CASSSQGRETQYF. In nucleotides, the CDR3 is TGCGCCAGCAGCTCACAGGGACGGGAGACCCAGTACTTC.

The CDR3 bases are TGCGCCAGCAGCTTACAGGGTGAAGCTTTCTTT. Translating gives CASSLQGEAFF. The V call is TRBV5-1, the J call TRBJ1-1; possible D gene TRBD1, 6 bases. The germline V gene encodes CDR1 SGHRS and CDR2 YFSETQ. CDR3 length: 11 amino acids. Between the trimmed V and J ends, which lost 2 bases and 7 bases, there was a span of 6 bases.

The CDR3 region is CSAPGGYTF. The CDR3 region has the DNA TGCAGTGCCCCGGGGGGGTACACCTTC. The gene calls are TRBV20-1 and TRBJ1-2; possible D gene TRBD1, 5 bases. The V gene's germline CDR1 is DFQATT and CDR2 SNEGSKA (reference sequence). The V end was cut by 6 bases, the J end by 11 bases, with 10 bases between. The CDR3 covers 9 residues.

The chain joins TRBV5-1 to TRBJ1-3; D is perhaps TRBD1 (6 bases). With 3 bases removed from V and 7 bases from J, the gap between germline ends came to 14 bases. The CDR3 has 14 amino acids. Germline V gives CDR1 SGHRS, CDR2 YFSETQ. The CDR3 spells CASSSTGTWNTIYF. In DNA, the CDR3 is TGCGCCAGCAGCTCTACAGGGACGTGGAACACCATATATTTT.

The rearrangement joins TRBV6-5 to TRBJ1-2; D may be TRBD1 (6 bases). This CDR3 has 13 amino acids. Looked up from germline, CDR1 is MNHEY and CDR2 is SVGAGI. Trimming took 4 bases from V and 5 from J, leaving 11 bases between them. The CDR3 protein is CASSFPGQYGYTF. CDR3 nucleotides: TGTGCCAGCAGTTTCCCCGGACAGTATGGCTACACCTTC.

A single count supports this clone. The chain is built from TRBV6-1 and TRBJ2-7, with a possible D match to TRBD1 (5 bases). Trimming cost V 3 bases and J 3 bases, with 9 bases left between them. In germline, CDR1 is MNHNS, CDR2 SASEGT. This CDR3 is built from 13 residues. CDR3 protein: CASSDSGYYEQYF. The CDR3 DNA follows: TGTGCCAGCAGTGATTCAGGGTACTACGAGCAGTACTTC.

This chain links TRBV5-6 with TRBJ2-1; D gene unclear. CDR1 and CDR2 (germline): SGHDT, YYEEEE. The V and J ends lost 4 bases and 1 base respectively, with 6 bases between them. The CDR3 has 13 amino acids. Here the CDR3 reads CASSAESYNEQFF. For the CDR3, the DNA is TGTGCCAGCAGCGCGGAATCCTACAATGAGCAGTTCTTC.

The chain uses TRBV28 and TRBJ2-4, with TRBD1 matching over 10 bases. CDR1 and CDR2 from the germline V gene are MDHEN and SYDVKM. J gave up 0 bases and V 10 bases, and 3 bases lay outside the gene matches. The CDR3 extends over 14 amino acids. Here the CDR3 reads CAIRDRGAKNIQYF. In DNA form, the CDR3 reads TGTGCCATCCGGGACAGGGGAGCCAAAAACATTCAGTACTTC.

This clone has a single count. The chain carries TRBV7-9 and TRBJ1-4, with a tentative D call TRBD1 (6 bases). With 5 bases removed from V and 6 bases from J, the gap between germline ends came to 16 bases. CDR1 SEHNR and CDR2 FQNEAQ come from the germline V gene (reference sequence). There are 15 residues in the CDR3. DNA for the CDR3: TGTGCCAGCAGCATAAGGTCAGGGGTCGATGAAAAACTGTTTTTT. It codes for CASSIRSGVDEKLFF.